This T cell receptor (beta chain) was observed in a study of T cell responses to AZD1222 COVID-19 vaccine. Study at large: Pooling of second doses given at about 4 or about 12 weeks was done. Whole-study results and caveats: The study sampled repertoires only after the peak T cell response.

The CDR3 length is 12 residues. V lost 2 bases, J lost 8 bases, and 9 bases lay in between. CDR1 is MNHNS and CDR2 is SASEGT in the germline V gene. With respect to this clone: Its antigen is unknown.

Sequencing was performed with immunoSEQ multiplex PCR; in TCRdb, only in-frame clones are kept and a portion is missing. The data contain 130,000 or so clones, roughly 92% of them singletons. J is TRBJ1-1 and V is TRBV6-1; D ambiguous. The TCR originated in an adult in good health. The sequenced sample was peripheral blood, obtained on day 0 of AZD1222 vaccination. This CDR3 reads CASSERGGEAFF. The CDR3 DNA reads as TGTGCCAGCAGTGAAAGAGGCGGAGAAGCTTTCTTT.